Presented here are 19 T cell receptor beta chains from one specimen sequenced in a study of blood T cell repertoires in COVID-19. The protocol was immunoSEQ multiplex PCR, while the TCRdb copy is restricted to in-frame clones and leaves out a portion. Here the sample spans about 140,000 clones, about 79% being singletons. Sequencing was carried out using peripheral blood. These receptors were taken from a woman of 80 years or more with active or convalescent COVID-19.

J is TRBJ1-6 and V is TRBV28; no clear D. The CDR3 is 12 residues long. Germline CDR1 and CDR2: MDHEN and SYDVKM. V was cut by 4 bases and J by 10 bases, with 8 bases left in between. CDR3 sequence: CASSSSVSPLHF. The CDR3, as DNA: TGTGCCAGCAGTTCGTCGGTCTCACCCCTCCACTTT. The variable domain in full, completed from reference TRBV28 and TRBJ1-6, reads DVKVTQSSRYLVKRTGEKVFLECVQDMDHENMFWYRQDPGLGLRLIYFSYDVKMKEKGDIPEGYSVSREKKERFSLILESASTNQTSMYLCASSSSVSPLHFGNGTRLTVT.

With respect to this clone: Here the CDR3 omits its conserved ending phenylalanine or tryptophan, so a read error is the likely source. The DNA is left out, because the CDR3 cannot be placed on it with certainty; the CDR3 is given as TCRdb lists it. V usage is TRBV6-2 or TRBV6-3 and J usage is TRBJ1-1; TRBD1, the table's D call, was not compared with the DNA. The CDR3 comprises 14 residues, both ends counted. CDR1 MNHEY and CDR2 SVGEGT come from the germline V gene. The CDR3 sequence is CASSSRRLSRQGFS.

This chain uses TRBV6-5 with TRBJ2-7; 7 bases map to TRBD1. Germline-derived CDR1 and CDR2 are MNHEY and SVGAGI. Trimming took 4 bases from V and 3 from J; bases not matched to a gene: 12. The CDR3 covers 16 residues. In nucleotides, the CDR3 is TGTGCCAGCAGTTTCCCAGACAGGGCCCCGTACTACGAGCAGTACTTC. This sequence encodes CASSFPDRAPYYEQYF.

This rearrangement joins TRBV24-1 to TRBJ1-5, with D perhaps TRBD1 (6 bases). The length of the CDR3 is 15 residues. V lost 4 bases to trimming and J lost 6 bases, with 15 bases between them. Germline V gene data show CDR1 as KGHDR and CDR2 as SFDVKD. DNA for the CDR3: TGTGCCACCAGTGAGTACCGGGACAAAGGTCAGCCCCAGCATTTT. This gives the protein CATSEYRDKGQPQHF.

The chain couples TRBV5-1 to TRBJ2-2; no clear D gene. CDR1 SGHRS and CDR2 YFSETQ come from the germline V gene. This CDR3 is built from 15 residues. With 2 bases removed from V and 2 bases from J, the gap between germline ends came to 10 bases. Written as DNA, the CDR3 is TGCGCCAGCAGCTTTCTCCCAGGCAACACCGGGGAGCTGTTTTTT. Protein product: CASSFLPGNTGELFF.

The chain uses TRBV7-2 and TRBJ1-1; tentative D call: TRBD1 (6 bases). Germline V CDR1 and CDR2: SGHTA, FQGNSA. The CDR3 has 14 residues. V gave up 1 base and J gave up 5 bases, with 11 bases separating them. The CDR3 DNA follows: TGTGCCAGCAGCTTAGTGGGGGGGCATACTGAAGCTTTCTTT. It is translated as CASSLVGGHTEAFF. The variable domain in full, completed from reference TRBV7-2 and TRBJ1-1, reads GAGVSQSPSNKVTEKGKDVELRCDPISGHTALYWYRQSLGQGLEFLIYFQGNSAPDKSGLPSDRFSAERTGGSVSTLTIQRTQQEDSAVYLCASSLVGGHTEAFFGQGTRLTVV.

This clone has only a few counts. The rearrangement links TRBV9 to TRBJ1-4, with D maybe TRBD1 (6 bases). Deletions cut 5 bases from V and 5 bases from J, with 13 bases between. Germline V gene data show CDR1 as SGDLS and CDR2 as YYNGEE. The CDR3 runs 14 residues. The CDR3, as DNA: TGTGCCAGCAGTAGGGACATCGGGAATGAAAAACTGTTTTTT. Its protein product is CASSRDIGNEKLFF. The entire variable domain, with the rest obtained from reference TRBV9 and TRBJ1-4, is as follows: DSGVTQTPKHLITATGQRVTLRCSPRSGDLSVYWYQQSLDQGLQFLIQYYNGEERAKGNILERFSAQQFPDLHSELNLSSLELGDSALYFCASSRDIGNEKLFFGSGTQLSVL.

The V call is TRBV7-9, the J call TRBJ2-1, with D possibly TRBD1 on 5 matching bases. The CDR3 covers 12 residues. The germline gives CDR1 SEHNR, CDR2 FQNEAQ (reference sequence). V was trimmed by 4 bases and J by 12 bases, leaving 13 bases between them. The CDR3 spells CASSWGQGWQFF. The CDR3 bases are TGTGCCAGCAGCTGGGGCCAGGGTTGGCAGTTCTTC.

V gene TRBV12-3 or TRBV12-4 combines with J gene TRBJ2-3; D gene ambiguous. The CDR3 is made up of 12 amino acids. V lost 7 bases and J lost 5, with 10 bases in between. CDR3 amino acids: CASTPVLDTQYF. Written as DNA, the CDR3 is TGTGCCAGCACCCCCGTCCTAGATACGCAGTATTTT.

The gene calls are TRBV12-3 or TRBV12-4 and TRBJ2-5; D unresolved. The V and J ends lost 5 bases and 9 bases respectively, with 16 bases between them. There are 13 residues in the CDR3. CDR3 amino acids: CASSARLPNAQYF. The CDR3 coding sequence is TGTGCCAGCAGTGCCCGACTGCCTAACGCCCAGTACTTC.

The V gene is TRBV7-9, the J gene TRBJ2-1; perhaps TRBD2 as D (7 bases). The CDR3 spans 13 residues. Germline V CDR1 and CDR2: SEHNR, FQNEAQ (reference sequence). The germline V and J ends were trimmed by 10 bases and 6 bases, with 16 bases remaining between them. CDR3 amino acids: CANGLGGPNEQFF. The CDR3 DNA reads as TGTGCCAACGGACTAGGGGGGCCCAATGAGCAGTTCTTC.

This chain uses TRBV5-1 with TRBJ2-7, with a possible D match to TRBD1 (5 bases). CDR3 length equals 15 residues. In germline, CDR1 is SGHRS, CDR2 YFSETQ. V shed 1 base and J shed 3 bases, with 14 bases lying between them. This CDR3 reads CASSLLRGTYYEQYF. The CDR3 nucleotides are TGCGCCAGCAGCTTGCTTAGGGGAACCTACTACGAGCAGTACTTC. Using reference TRBV5-1 and TRBJ2-7 for the parts outside the CDR3, the full variable domain is KAGVTQTPRYLIKTRGQQVTLSCSPISGHRSVSWYQQTPGQGLQFLFEYFSETQRNKGNFPGRFSGRQFSNSRSEMNVSTLELGDSALYLCASSLLRGTYYEQYFGPGTRLTVT.

The V call is TRBV19, the J call TRBJ2-7, with 9 nucleotides matching TRBD2. The CDR3 loop spans 14 amino acids. Losses at the gene ends were 7 bases for V and 4 bases for J; bases not matched to a gene: 8. Germline V CDR1 and CDR2: LNHDA, SQIVND (reference sequence). The CDR3 nucleotides are TGTGCCAGTAAGAATAGCGGGGGCTCGTACGAGCAGTACTTC. Its translation: CASKNSGGSYEQYF. Full variable domain (rest looked up from reference TRBV19 and TRBJ2-7): DGGITQSPKYLFRKEGQNVTLSCEQNLNHDAMYWYRQDPGQGLRLIYYSQIVNDFQKGDIAEGYSVSREKKESFPLTVTSAQKNPTAFYLCASKNSGGSYEQYFGPGTRLTVT.

This clone has a single count. The chain employs TRBV4-3 and TRBJ1-2, with D maybe TRBD1 (6 bases). CDR1 is LGHNA, CDR2 YSLEER, per germline. V lost 3 bases, J lost 8 bases, and 13 bases lay in between. The CDR3 extends over 13 amino acids. Here the CDR3 reads CASSQGADLGYTF. The CDR3 region has the DNA TGCGCCAGCAGCCAGGGGGCAGATCTCGGCTACACCTTC.

The genes are TRBV6-5 and TRBJ2-2; TRBD1 agrees at 8 bases. The CDR3 is 15 residues long. Germline V gene lookup returns CDR1 MNHEY and CDR2 SVGAGI. V shed 6 bases, J shed 5 bases, and the junction held 8 bases outside the gene matches. CDR3 in amino acids: CASRETGVRTGELFF. DNA of the CDR3: TGTGCCAGCAGGGAGACAGGGGTGAGGACCGGGGAGCTGTTTTTT.

CDR3 protein: CASSEAGAQVYLIKFF. The CDR3 DNA reads TGTGCCAGCAGTGAAGCAGGGGCCCAGGTTTATTTGATCAAGTTCTTC. The rearrangement joins TRBV2 to TRBJ2-1, with D perhaps matching TRBD1 (5 bases). In germline, CDR1 is SNHLY, CDR2 FYNNEI. Trimming shortened V by 0 bases and J by 14 bases, and 23 bases separated the two germline ends. The CDR3 consists of 16 residues. The full variable domain, rest sourced from reference TRBV2 and TRBJ2-1, is EPEVTQTPSHQVTQMGQEVILRCVPISNHLYFYWYRQILGQKVEFLVSFYNNEISEKSEIFDDQFSVERPDGSNFTLKIRSTKLEDSAMYFCASSEAGAQVYLIKFFGPGTRLTVL.

This clone was counted only a few times. V gene TRBV6-2 or TRBV6-3 combines with J gene TRBJ1-2, with D uncertain. Germline V lookup: CDR1 MNHEY, CDR2 SVGEGT. The ends were cut back, 0 bases at V and 14 bases at J, with 16 bases in the middle. CDR3 length: 13 residues. CDR3 in amino acids: CASSYSAVTTRTF. CDR3 sequence (DNA): TGTGCCAGCAGTTACTCAGCGGTAACCACTAGGACCTTC.

The sample holds a few counts of this clone. This rearrangement joins TRBV15 to TRBJ1-1; D remains unclear. Germline CDR1 is LNHNV and CDR2 is YYDKDF (reference sequence). The V and J ends lost 0 bases and 0 bases respectively, with 8 bases between them. The CDR3 is 15 residues long. This chain's CDR3 is CATSRDPGMNTEAFF. The CDR3 coding sequence is TGTGCCACCAGCAGAGACCCGGGGATGAACACTGAAGCTTTCTTT.

This clone turned up a few times. The CDR3 protein is CASSEINEQYF. In nucleotides, the CDR3 is TGTGCCAGCAGTGAAATCAACGAGCAGTACTTC. V and J are TRBV6-1 and TRBJ2-7, with D hard to call. CDR1 MNHNS and CDR2 SASEGT come from the germline V gene. The CDR3 extends over 11 amino acids. Trimming stripped 2 bases from V and 5 bases from J, with 4 bases between.